This TCR beta chain was observed in a study of cytomegalovirus exposure and HLA in healthy donors. PCR used 60 Vbeta primers and 13 Jbeta primers. Repertoires were generated with immunoSEQ multiplex PCR, while TCRdb's copy carries only in-frame clones and drops some. The table has some 150,000 clones, under 80% seen once. This clone was recorded many times. Trimming removed 2 bases from V and 15 bases from J, with 14 bases in between. The CDR3 covers 12 residues. In germline, CDR1 is MNHEY, CDR2 SVGAGI. This chain links TRBV6-5 with TRBJ2-1; a weak D match, TRBD1 (5 bases). The receptor comes from a male donor in good health and CMV-seronegative. Sequenced input: PBMCs. CDR3 sequence reads: CASSYGAGFLFF. Written as DNA, the CDR3 is TGTGCCAGCAGTTACGGGGCAGGGTTCTTGTTCTTC.